This T cell receptor (beta chain) was sequenced for a study of blood T cell repertoires in COVID-19 (dated by TCRdb to the early 2020s). About the full investigation: Collaborator samples came from the United States, Italy and Spain and covered acute and convalescent phases of COVID-19. The material from the prospective study consisted of cDNA or gDNA derived from T cells, B-cell-depleted T cells, or PBMCs. The dataset comprised deeply sampled blood TCRbeta repertoires from subjects exposed to, actively infected with, or recovered from COVID-19. The repertoires were released in a freely available public database intended as a resource for research on the immune response to SARS-CoV-2. The samples were drawn from two sources: the first 160 participants of the ongoing ImmuneRACE study, and about 1,300 subjects contributed by 6 global collaborators. The sample metadata nearly always contained a de-identified subject ID, COVID-19 status, age in years and sex. Where available, HLA class I and class II types were taken from metadata supplied by the sample provider and were not determined by assay-based typing. Findings and caveats that apply to the study as a whole: The quantity of clinical and demographic metadata differed by source and by participant and was supplied without curation.

In the prospective study, participants were about 18 to 89 years old, resided in fewer than 25 geographic areas of the United States, and were enrolled through a virtual design. In the prospective study, cohorts were assigned on the basis of participant-reported clinical history obtained from a screening survey and a study questionnaire. For ImmuneRACE Cohort 3, a participant was defined as recovered based on two consecutive negative NP/OP PCR tests, clearance by a healthcare professional, or resolution of symptoms. In the prospective study, whole blood, serum and a nasopharyngeal or oropharyngeal swab were collected from each participant by mobile phlebotomists. Additional blood draws and questionnaires over an approximately two-month period could optionally be provided by prospective study participants. Before DNA extraction, blood samples from the prospective study were shipped at room temperature or frozen.

Between the V and J ends, shortened by 2 bases and 0 bases respectively, the junction contains 12 bases. The CDR3 covers 15 residues, taking in both the cysteine and the phenylalanine. Only CDR3 DNA remains: 45 bases, in frame from the first base. According to the germline V gene, CDR1 reads SGDLS and CDR2 reads YYNGEE. TCRbeta CDR3 regions were amplified from genomic DNA by means of the immunoSEQ Assay, a bias-controlled multiplex PCR. The paper's processing steps were these. The number of nucleated cells in each sample was estimated from the amplification of reference gene primers within the assay. To quantify the absolute abundance of each unique TCRbeta CDR3 rearrangement, sequence reads were collapsed and filtered. Productive Simpson clonality was computed per sample as the square root of Simpson's diversity index over productive rearrangements. TCRdb limited this immuneACCESS table to in-frame rearrangements with V and J called. A share of clones is missing; checked studies link under half to unresolved V genes, and the rest is unexplained. Clone size and V and J calls were adopted from that table, with D and trimming inferred from the DNA. Recorded for this sample are 110,000 to 150,000 clones; 78% of them occurred a single time. The ten largest clones capture just over 6% of the sample.

Comments on this clone: Its antigen has not been determined. No quality values exist for individual bases; no much larger clone is one base distant.

The chain employs TRBV9 and TRBJ2-7; the D gene is possibly TRBD2, with 6 bases matching. The sequenced sample consisted of PBMCs or T cells enriched from blood (not recorded which). This TCR came from a woman between 50 and 59 years old who had recovered from COVID-19. The nucleotide sequence reads TGTGCCAGCAGCGTGGGACTTTCGAGCTCCTACGAGCAGTACTTC. Its amino acids are CASSVGLSSSYEQYF.